This TCR beta chain was identified during a study of human T cells and chemical hapten exposure. Study background: Reading of the patch tests, which applied 0.01% DPC to the upper back, occurred at 6 days.

Unique molecular identifiers were linked by the library to individual cDNA molecules. MiXCR, applied by TCRdb to the RACE reads, yields one record per CDR3 protein. This table has 300,000 to 450,000 distinct CDR3 sequences, roughly 5.3% appearing once. The time point denotes: pre-sensitization, week 0. Treatment defined: therapeutic diphenylcyclopropenone sensitization with weekly scalp DPC. In germline, CDR1 is MGHDK, CDR2 SYGVNS. This CDR3 has 13 residues. V was trimmed by 3 bases and J by 6 bases, leaving 9 bases between them. Many counts were recorded for this clonotype. The sequence derives from a woman aged 45-65 years with alopecia areata. Some clones in this sample may be carry-over from other donors' samples. This rearrangement joins TRBV25-1 to TRBJ2-4, with D unresolved. Sequenced here: whole blood, sampled in connection with sensitization to the hapten diphenylcyclopropenone (DPC). The CDR3 spells CASSDISLNIQYF. The CDR3 DNA reads as TGTGCCAGCAGTGATATTTCTCTAAACATTCAGTACTTC.